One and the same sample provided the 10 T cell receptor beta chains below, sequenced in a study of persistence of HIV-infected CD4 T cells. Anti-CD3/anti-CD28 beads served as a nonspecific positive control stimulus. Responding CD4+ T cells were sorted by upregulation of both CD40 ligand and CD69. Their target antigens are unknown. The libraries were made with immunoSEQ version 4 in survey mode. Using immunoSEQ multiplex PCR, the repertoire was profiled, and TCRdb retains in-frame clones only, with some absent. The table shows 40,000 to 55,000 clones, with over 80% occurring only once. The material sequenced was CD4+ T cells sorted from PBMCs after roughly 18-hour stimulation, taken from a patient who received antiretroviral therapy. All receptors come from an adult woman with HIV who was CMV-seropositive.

CDR3 residues: CAWRQGGGNYGYTF. The CDR3 DNA follows: TGTGCCTGGCGACAGGGGGGCGGTAACTATGGCTACACCTTC. The chain employs TRBV30 and TRBJ1-2; TRBD1 matches 9 bases. Trimming at V came to 5 bases and at J to 1 base, leaving 5 bases not matched to a gene. This CDR3 comprises 14 residues. Germline V gene sequence: CDR1 GTSNPN, CDR2 SVGIG (reference sequence). The full variable domain, with the rest looked up from reference TRBV30 and TRBJ1-2, is SQTIHQWPATLVQPVGSPLSLECTVEGTSNPNLYWYRQAAGRGLQLLFYSVGIGQISSEVPQNLSASRPQDRQFILSSKKLLLSDSGFYLCAWRQGGGNYGYTFGSGTRLTVV.

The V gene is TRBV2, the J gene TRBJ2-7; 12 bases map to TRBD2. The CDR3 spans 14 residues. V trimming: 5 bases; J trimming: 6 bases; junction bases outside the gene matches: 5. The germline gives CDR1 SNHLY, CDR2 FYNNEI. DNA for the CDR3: TGTGCCAGCAGTCAACTAGCGGGGGGTCGCGAGCAGTACTTC. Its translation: CASSQLAGGREQYF.

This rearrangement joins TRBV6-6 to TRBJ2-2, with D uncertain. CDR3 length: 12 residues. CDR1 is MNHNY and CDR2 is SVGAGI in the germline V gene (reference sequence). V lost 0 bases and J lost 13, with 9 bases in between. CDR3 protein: CASSYSDSGLFF. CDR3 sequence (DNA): TGTGCCAGCAGTTACTCCGACTCAGGGCTGTTTTTT.

CDR3 bases: TGTGCCAGCAGTGAAGGGATCGGGGGAAAGGGTGGCTACACCTTC. Its protein product is CASSEGIGGKGGYTF. The V call is TRBV25-1, the J call TRBJ1-2; possibly TRBD1 for D (5 bases). There are 15 residues in the CDR3. The V gene's germline CDR1 is MGHDK and CDR2 SYGVNS. V gave up 2 bases and J gave up 7 bases, with 17 bases separating them.

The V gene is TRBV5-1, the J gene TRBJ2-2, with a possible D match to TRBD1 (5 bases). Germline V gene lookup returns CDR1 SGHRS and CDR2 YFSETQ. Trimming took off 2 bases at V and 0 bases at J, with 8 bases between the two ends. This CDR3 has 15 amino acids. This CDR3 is CASSFRGANTGELFF. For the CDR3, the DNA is TGCGCCAGCAGCTTTAGGGGCGCGAACACCGGGGAGCTGTTTTTT.

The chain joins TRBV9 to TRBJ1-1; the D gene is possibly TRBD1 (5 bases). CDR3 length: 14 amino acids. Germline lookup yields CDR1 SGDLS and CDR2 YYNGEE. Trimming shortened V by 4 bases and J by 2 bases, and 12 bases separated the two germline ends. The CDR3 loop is CASSPAGDNTEAFF. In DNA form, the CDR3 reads TGTGCCAGCAGCCCTGCCGGGGACAACACTGAAGCTTTCTTT.

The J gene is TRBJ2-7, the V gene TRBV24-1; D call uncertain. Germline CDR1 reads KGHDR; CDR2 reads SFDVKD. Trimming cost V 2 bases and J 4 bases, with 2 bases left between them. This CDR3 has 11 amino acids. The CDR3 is CATSDSYEQYF. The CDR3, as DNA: TGTGCCACCAGTGATTCGTACGAGCAGTACTTC.

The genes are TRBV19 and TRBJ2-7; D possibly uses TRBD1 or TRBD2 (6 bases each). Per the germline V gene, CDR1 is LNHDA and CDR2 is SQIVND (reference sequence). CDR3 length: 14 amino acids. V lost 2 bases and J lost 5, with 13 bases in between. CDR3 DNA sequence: TGTGCCAGTAGTATAAGGGGGGCGACCAACGAGCAGTACTTC. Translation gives CASSIRGATNEQYF. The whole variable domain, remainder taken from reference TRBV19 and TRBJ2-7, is DGGITQSPKYLFRKEGQNVTLSCEQNLNHDAMYWYRQDPGQGLRLIYYSQIVNDFQKGDIAEGYSVSREKKESFPLTVTSAQKNPTAFYLCASSIRGATNEQYFGPGTRLTVT.

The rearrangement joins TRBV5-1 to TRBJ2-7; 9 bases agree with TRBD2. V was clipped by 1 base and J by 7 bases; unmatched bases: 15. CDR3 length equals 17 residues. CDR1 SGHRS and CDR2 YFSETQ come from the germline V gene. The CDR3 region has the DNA TGCGCCAGCAGCTTGAGTTCTAGCGGGAAAGGGGTGGGGGAGCAGTACTTC. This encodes CASSLSSSGKGVGEQYF.

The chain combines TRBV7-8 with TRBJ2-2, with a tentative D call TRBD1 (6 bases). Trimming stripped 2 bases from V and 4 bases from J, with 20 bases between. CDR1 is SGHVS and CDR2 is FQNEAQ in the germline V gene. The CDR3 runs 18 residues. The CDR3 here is CASSLYGLQGSSTGELFF. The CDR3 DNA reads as TGTGCCAGCAGCTTATATGGTTTGCAGGGGTCGAGCACCGGGGAGCTGTTTTTT.